Sequencing of this T cell receptor beta chain was carried out in a study of blood T cells in healthy people across ages. Study in general: Every two T cells gave about one barcoded beta molecule via template switching. Study findings and constraints: Donor CMV status was unknown, possibly confounding expanded clonotype changes. The study regarded diversity estimates from one million T cells as underestimates.

This CDR3 has 14 amino acids. The junction had 4 bases not matched to a gene; V was cut back by 5 bases and J by 5 bases. Only one count was recorded for this clonotype. Antigen: not known. This may be a read error, as it is one base from a much larger clone. For the second PCR, which ran for about 6 to 11 cycles, a sample-barcoded 5' primer and a J-beta primer mix were used. Via MiXCR, TCRdb re-called the 5' RACE reads, giving one row per CDR3 protein. The sample has 600,000 to 800,000 distinct CDR3 sequences; over 40% are singletons. This chain connects TRBV12-3 or TRBV12-4 to TRBJ2-1; 9 positions match TRBD1. The material sequenced was blood. This sequence was found in a woman at least 80 years old in good health. The CDR3 nucleotides are TGTGCCAGCAGTCCTTGGGACAGGGACAATGAGCAGTTCTTC. Protein: CASSPWDRDNEQFF.